This T cell receptor beta chain was recovered during a study of blood T cell repertoires in COVID-19. The wider study: From the United States, Italy and Spain came samples of acute and convalescent COVID-19. Nucleic acid was either cDNA or gDNA, and it came from T cells, B-cell-depleted T cells, or PBMCs.

Trimming removed 3 bases from V and 5 bases from J; junction bases left unmatched: 15. There are 18 residues in the CDR3. From germline, CDR1 is MGHRA and CDR2 YSYEKL. Under the authors' procedure: Reference gene primers were amplified, and this amplification served to estimate nucleated cell counts. Data came from immunoSEQ multiplex PCR; TCRdb stores just in-frame clones and leaves some out. The DNA was the basis for D and trimming; V, J and clone size are from that table. The table includes approximately 160,000 clones, about 81% detected once. The specimen was peripheral blood. The chain links TRBV4-1 to TRBJ1-2, with TRBD1 matching 10 bases. This TCR came from a woman older than 75 with acute or convalescent COVID-19. In DNA form, the CDR3 reads TGCGCCAGCAGCCACCCCCGACAGGGGGCGCGAGTAGGATATGGCTACACCTTC. Residues: CASSHPRQGARVGYGYTF.